This T cell receptor beta chain was profiled in a study of cytomegalovirus exposure and HLA in healthy donors. Overall study findings and caveats: A later analysis appeared to link common viral pathogens to several of the most significant clusters. Prior analysis indicated that the majority of TCR beta V segments exhibited productivity approximately 87% or approximately 30% of the time. The study found most TCR sequences rare, yet found some public TCRs in many donors. Indistinguishability led to the exclusion of some V segments, TRBV6-2 and TRBV6-3 included.

Germline CDR1 is SNHLY and CDR2 is FYNNEI. V was cut by 7 bases and J by 11 bases, with 22 bases left in between. The CDR3 sequence is 14 residues long. Worth noting for this clone: Its antigen is as yet unknown.

Both 60 Vbeta primers and 13 Jbeta primers went into the PCR. The table came from immunoSEQ multiplex PCR; TCRdb's copy has only in-frame clones and leaves some out. Found here are about 200,000 clones, approximately 79% of them singletons; the top ten hold about 1.7%. Sample: PBMCs. This chain connects TRBV2 to TRBJ2-3; D not certain. The sequence derives from a man aged 45-65 years in good health and CMV-seronegative. In DNA, the CDR3 is TGTGCCAGCAAATTCGAGGCAGCTAGTCGTAGGCAGTATTTT. Residues: CASKFEAASRRQYF.